The rows below give T cell receptor beta chains drawn from one sample of a study of cytomegalovirus exposure and HLA in healthy donors. Data came from immunoSEQ multiplex PCR; TCRdb stores just in-frame clones and leaves some out. The sample yields tens of thousands of clones, roughly 61% seen once. The specimen was PBMCs. Every receptor here comes from a woman between 40 and 55 years old in good health and CMV-seropositive. Both conserved end residues are part of each CDR3. D genes are given only for firm matches. Rows give clone size only sometimes, using once, few, many, or a class for an expanded clone.

abundance: once
j_gene: TRBJ2-1
d_gene: TRBD2
v_gene: TRBV14
CDR3nt: TGTGCCAGCAGCCTAGCGGGAGGGCCGAGTGAGCAGTTCTTC
CDR3aa: CASSLAGGPSEQFF

abundance: -
j_gene: TRBJ2-7
d_gene: TRBD1
v_gene: TRBV4-3
CDR3nt: TGCGCCAGCAGCCAGGCCGGGACAGGGCTGTACTTC
CDR3aa: CASSQAGTGLYF

abundance: few
j_gene: TRBJ2-3
d_gene: TRBD2
v_gene: TRBV5-1
CDR3nt: TGCGCCAGCAGCTTGGATCCTAGCGGGACCACAGATACGCAGTATTTT
CDR3aa: CASSLDPSGTTDTQYF

abundance: -
j_gene: TRBJ2-1
d_gene: -
v_gene: TRBV6-1
CDR3nt: TGTGCCAGCAGTGTGGCAGGGCCCCAGTTCTTC
CDR3aa: CASSVAGPQFF

abundance: few
j_gene: TRBJ1-1
d_gene: TRBD1
v_gene: TRBV5-4
CDR3nt: TGTGCCAGCAGCTCATGGACAGGGAGAGACACTGAAGCTTTCTTT
CDR3aa: CASSSWTGRDTEAFF

abundance: -
j_gene: TRBJ2-7
d_gene: TRBD1
v_gene: TRBV28
CDR3nt: TGTGCCAGCAGTTTCCTTCGGGGAACTGAAATAGGACAGGGCGGCTACGAGCAGTACTTC
CDR3aa: CASSFLRGTEIGQGGYEQYF

abundance: -
j_gene: TRBJ2-3
d_gene: TRBD2
v_gene: TRBV5-4
CDR3nt: TGTGCCAGCAGCGAGGGACTAGCGGGAGTTTCATATACGCAGTATTTT
CDR3aa: CASSEGLAGVSYTQYF

abundance: -
j_gene: TRBJ2-2
d_gene: -
v_gene: TRBV6-5
CDR3nt: TGTGCCAGCAGTTACTCGAATAGTTTCGCCGGGGAGCTGTTTTTT
CDR3aa: CASSYSNSFAGELFF

abundance: -
j_gene: TRBJ1-5
d_gene: -
v_gene: TRBV6-1
CDR3nt: TGTGCCAGCAGTGAAGCTCGAGATCAGCCCCAGCATTTT
CDR3aa: CASSEARDQPQHF

abundance: -
j_gene: TRBJ2-3
d_gene: -
v_gene: TRBV4-1
CDR3nt: TGCGCCAGCAGCCAAGATCCCCCACGGACGGGGGGCGATACGCAGTATTTT
CDR3aa: CASSQDPPRTGGDTQYF

abundance: -
j_gene: TRBJ2-7
d_gene: TRBD2
v_gene: TRBV5-4
CDR3nt: TGTGCCAGCAGCTCTAGCGGGAGGTACGAGCAGTACTTC
CDR3aa: CASSSSGRYEQYF

abundance: -
j_gene: TRBJ1-1
d_gene: -
v_gene: TRBV7-8
CDR3nt: TGTGCCAGCAGCTTAGCAGGGGGTCATGAAGCTTTCTTT
CDR3aa: CASSLAGGHEAFF

abundance: -
j_gene: TRBJ2-5
d_gene: -
v_gene: TRBV6-1
CDR3nt: TGTGCCAGCAGGGCCCGTCCAGGCCAAGAGACCCAGTACTTC
CDR3aa: CASRARPGQETQYF

abundance: -
j_gene: TRBJ2-2
d_gene: TRBD2
v_gene: TRBV10-3
CDR3nt: TGTGCCATCAGTGAGCGGACCACCTTACTAGCGGGAGAAACCGGGGAGCTGTTTTTT
CDR3aa: CAISERTTLLAGETGELFF

abundance: -
j_gene: TRBJ2-1
d_gene: TRBD2
v_gene: TRBV25-1
CDR3nt: TGTGCCAGCAGTGACGCCGGGACTATCAATGAGCAGTTCTTC
CDR3aa: CASSDAGTINEQFF

abundance: -
j_gene: TRBJ1-5
d_gene: -
v_gene: TRBV18
CDR3nt: TGTGCCAGCTCACCCGCAGGGGAGCAGCCCCAGCATTTT
CDR3aa: CASSPAGEQPQHF